This entry is about one T cell receptor (beta chain). Its target is not known. CDR3 length: 17 residues. The V end lost 2 bases, the J end lost 2 bases, and 19 bases lay between the germline ends. Per germline, CDR1 SGDLS and CDR2 YYNGEE. This specimen comes from a study of T cell responses to AZD1222 COVID-19 vaccine. General study findings and limits: Spike-specific TCR breadth and depth were elevated following two AZD1222 doses. After the peak T cell response, and only then, were repertoires sampled. Most donors were white British and more were female, and clonal diversity was possibly underestimated. Only a handful of individuals given AZD1222 were seropositive at baseline.

Profiling relied on immunoSEQ multiplex PCR, and the TCRdb table lists in-frame clones only, not all of them. The table lists about 110,000 clones, roughly 88% of them singletons. The sample consisted of peripheral blood, taken on day 0 of AZD1222 vaccination. The chain employs TRBV9 and TRBJ1-1, with D possibly matching TRBD1 (6 bases). The clonotype originates from an adult in good health. CDR3 residues: CASSVGLKNRVNTEAFF. The CDR3, as DNA: TGTGCCAGCAGCGTTGGATTGAAGAACAGGGTCAACACTGAAGCTTTCTTT.